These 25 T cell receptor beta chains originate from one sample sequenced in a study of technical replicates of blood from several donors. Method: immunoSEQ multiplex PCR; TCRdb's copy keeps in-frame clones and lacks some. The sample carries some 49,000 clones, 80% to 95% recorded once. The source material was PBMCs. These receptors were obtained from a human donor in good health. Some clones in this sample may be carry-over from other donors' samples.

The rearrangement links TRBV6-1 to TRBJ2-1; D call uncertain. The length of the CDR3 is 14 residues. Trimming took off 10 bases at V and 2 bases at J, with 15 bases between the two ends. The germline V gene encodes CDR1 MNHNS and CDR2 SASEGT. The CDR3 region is CATAADLTYNEQFF. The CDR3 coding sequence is TGTGCCACCGCGGCCGACTTGACCTACAATGAGCAGTTCTTC.

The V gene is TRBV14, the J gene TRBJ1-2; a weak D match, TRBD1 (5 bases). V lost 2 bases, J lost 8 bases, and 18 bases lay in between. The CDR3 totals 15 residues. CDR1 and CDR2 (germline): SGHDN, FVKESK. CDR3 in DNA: TGTGCCAGCAGCCAAAGGGGTACGAGCATCCAAGGCTACACCTTC. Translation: CASSQRGTSIQGYTF.

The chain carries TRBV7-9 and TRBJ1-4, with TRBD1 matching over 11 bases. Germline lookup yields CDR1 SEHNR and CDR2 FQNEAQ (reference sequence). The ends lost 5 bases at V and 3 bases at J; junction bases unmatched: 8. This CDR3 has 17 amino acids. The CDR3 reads CASSPGQGDGANEKLFF. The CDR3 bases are TGTGCCAGCAGCCCGGGACAGGGGGACGGGGCTAATGAAAAACTGTTTTTT.

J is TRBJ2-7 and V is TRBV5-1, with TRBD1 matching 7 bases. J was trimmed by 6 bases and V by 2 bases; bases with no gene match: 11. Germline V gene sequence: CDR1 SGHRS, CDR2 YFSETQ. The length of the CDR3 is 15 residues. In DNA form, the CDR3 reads TGCGCCAGCAGCTTCCTGGCAGGGGCAGGGGGCGAGCAGTACTTC. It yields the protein CASSFLAGAGGEQYF.

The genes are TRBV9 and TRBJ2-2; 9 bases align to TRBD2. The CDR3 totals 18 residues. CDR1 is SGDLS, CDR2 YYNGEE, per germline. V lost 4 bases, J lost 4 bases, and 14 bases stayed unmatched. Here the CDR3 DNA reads TGTGCCAGCAGCCCCGGGGAAGGTAGCGGGGGATCCACCGGGGAGCTGTTTTTT. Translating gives CASSPGEGSGGSTGELFF.

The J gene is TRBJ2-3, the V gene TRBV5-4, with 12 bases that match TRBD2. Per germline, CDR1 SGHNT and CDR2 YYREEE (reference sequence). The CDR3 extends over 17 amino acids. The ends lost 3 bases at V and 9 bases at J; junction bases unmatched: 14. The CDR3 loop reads CASSSTLTSGGFRTQYF. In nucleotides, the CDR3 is TGTGCCAGCAGCTCCACTCTAACTAGCGGGGGGTTTCGGACGCAGTATTTT.

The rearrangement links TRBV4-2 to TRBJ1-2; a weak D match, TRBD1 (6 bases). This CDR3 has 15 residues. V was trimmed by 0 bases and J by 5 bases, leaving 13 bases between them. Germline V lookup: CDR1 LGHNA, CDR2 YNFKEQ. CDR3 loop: CASSQDRGGKYGYTF. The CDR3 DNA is TGTGCCAGCAGCCAAGATCGAGGGGGAAAGTATGGCTACACCTTC.

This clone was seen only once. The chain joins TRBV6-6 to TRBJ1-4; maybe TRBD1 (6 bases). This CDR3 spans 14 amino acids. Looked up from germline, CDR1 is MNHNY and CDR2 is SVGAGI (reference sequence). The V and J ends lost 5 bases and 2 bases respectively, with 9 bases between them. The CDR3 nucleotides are TGTGCCAGCAGTCCCAGGGGTACTAATGAAAAACTGTTTTTT. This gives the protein CASSPRGTNEKLFF.

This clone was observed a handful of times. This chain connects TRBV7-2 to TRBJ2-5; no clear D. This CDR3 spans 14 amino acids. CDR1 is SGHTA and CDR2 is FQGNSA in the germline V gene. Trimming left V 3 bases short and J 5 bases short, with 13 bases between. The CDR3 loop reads CASSFGGSTETQYF. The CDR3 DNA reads TGTGCCAGCAGCTTCGGCGGCTCCACGGAGACCCAGTACTTC. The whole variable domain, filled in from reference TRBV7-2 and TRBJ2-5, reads GAGVSQSPSNKVTEKGKDVELRCDPISGHTALYWYRQSLGQGLEFLIYFQGNSAPDKSGLPSDRFSAERTGGSVSTLTIQRTQQEDSAVYLCASSFGGSTETQYFGPGTRLLVL.

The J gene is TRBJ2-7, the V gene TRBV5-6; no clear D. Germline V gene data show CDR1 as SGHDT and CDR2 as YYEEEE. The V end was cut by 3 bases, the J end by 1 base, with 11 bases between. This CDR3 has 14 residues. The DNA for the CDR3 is TGTGCCAGCAGCTCGCTATCGAATTCCTACGAGCAGTACTTC. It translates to CASSSLSNSYEQYF.

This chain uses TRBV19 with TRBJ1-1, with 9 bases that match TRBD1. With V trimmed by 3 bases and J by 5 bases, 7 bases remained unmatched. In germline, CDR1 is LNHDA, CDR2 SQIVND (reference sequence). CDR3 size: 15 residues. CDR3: CASSIGQGRSTEAFF. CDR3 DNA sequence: TGTGCCAGTAGTATCGGACAGGGGAGGTCGACTGAAGCTTTCTTT.

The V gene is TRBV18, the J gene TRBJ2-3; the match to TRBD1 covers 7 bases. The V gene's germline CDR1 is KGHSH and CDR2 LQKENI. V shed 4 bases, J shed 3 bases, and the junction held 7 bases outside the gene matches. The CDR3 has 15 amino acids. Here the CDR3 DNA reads TGTGCCAGCTCACAAGCGACAGGGAGAACAGATACGCAGTATTTT. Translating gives CASSQATGRTDTQYF.

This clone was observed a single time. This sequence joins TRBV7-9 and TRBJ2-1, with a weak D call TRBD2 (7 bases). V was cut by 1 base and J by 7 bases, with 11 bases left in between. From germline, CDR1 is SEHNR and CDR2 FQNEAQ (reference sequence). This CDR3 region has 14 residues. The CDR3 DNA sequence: TGTGCCAGCAGCTTAGAGGGGGGGCGAAATGAGCAGTTCTTC. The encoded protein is CASSLEGGRNEQFF.

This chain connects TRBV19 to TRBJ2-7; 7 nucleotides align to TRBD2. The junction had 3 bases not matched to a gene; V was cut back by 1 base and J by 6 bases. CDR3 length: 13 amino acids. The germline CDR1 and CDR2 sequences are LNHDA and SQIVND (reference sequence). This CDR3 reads CASSIGGGSEQYF. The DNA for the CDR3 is TGTGCCAGTAGTATAGGCGGGGGTAGCGAGCAGTACTTC. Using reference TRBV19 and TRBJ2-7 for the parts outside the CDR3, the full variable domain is DGGITQSPKYLFRKEGQNVTLSCEQNLNHDAMYWYRQDPGQGLRLIYYSQIVNDFQKGDIAEGYSVSREKKESFPLTVTSAQKNPTAFYLCASSIGGGSEQYFGPGTRLTVT.

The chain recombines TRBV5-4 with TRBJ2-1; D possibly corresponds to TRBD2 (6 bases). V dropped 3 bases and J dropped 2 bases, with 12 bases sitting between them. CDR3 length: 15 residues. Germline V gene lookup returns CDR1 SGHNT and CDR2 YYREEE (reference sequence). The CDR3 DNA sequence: TGTGCCAGCAGCTCCCGGACTATCGCCTACAATGAGCAGTTCTTC. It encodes CASSSRTIAYNEQFF.

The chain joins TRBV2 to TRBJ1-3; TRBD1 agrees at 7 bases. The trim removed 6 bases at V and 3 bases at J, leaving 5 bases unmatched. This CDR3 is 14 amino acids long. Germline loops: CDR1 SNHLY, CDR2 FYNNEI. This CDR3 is CASRGTVVGNTIYF. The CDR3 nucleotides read TGTGCCAGCAGGGGGACAGTTGTTGGAAACACCATATATTTT.

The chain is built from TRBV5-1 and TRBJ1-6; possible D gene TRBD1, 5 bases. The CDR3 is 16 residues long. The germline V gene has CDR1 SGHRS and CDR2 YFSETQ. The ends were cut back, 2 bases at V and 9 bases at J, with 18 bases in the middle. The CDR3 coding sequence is TGCGCCAGCAGCTTAAACGCGGCGGGGGTTGGTTCACCCCTCCACTTT. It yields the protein CASSLNAAGVGSPLHF.

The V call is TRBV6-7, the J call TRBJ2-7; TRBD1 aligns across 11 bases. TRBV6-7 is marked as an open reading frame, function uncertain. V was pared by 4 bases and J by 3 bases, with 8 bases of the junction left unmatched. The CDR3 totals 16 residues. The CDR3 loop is CASSCKTGQGGYEQYF. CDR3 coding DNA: TGTGCCAGCAGTTGCAAAACGGGACAGGGGGGCTACGAGCAGTACTTC.

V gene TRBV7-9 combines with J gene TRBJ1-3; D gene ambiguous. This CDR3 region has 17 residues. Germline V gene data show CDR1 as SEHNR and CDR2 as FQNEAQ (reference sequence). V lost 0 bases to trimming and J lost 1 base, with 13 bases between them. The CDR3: CASSLARPGSSGNTIYF. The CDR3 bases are TGTGCCAGCAGCTTAGCGCGACCGGGTAGTTCTGGAAACACCATATATTTT.

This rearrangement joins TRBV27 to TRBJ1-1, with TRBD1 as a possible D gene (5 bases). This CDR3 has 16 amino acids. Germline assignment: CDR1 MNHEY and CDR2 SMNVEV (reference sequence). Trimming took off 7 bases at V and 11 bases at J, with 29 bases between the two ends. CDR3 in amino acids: CASITRGRDSIIRAFF. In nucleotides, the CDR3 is TGTGCCAGCATCACCCGCGGCCGAGACAGTATCATCAGGGCTTTCTTT.

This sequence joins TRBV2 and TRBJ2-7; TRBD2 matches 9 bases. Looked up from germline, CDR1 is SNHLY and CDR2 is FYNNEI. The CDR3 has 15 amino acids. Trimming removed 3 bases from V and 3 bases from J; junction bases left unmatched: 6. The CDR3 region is CASSETSGGFYEQYF. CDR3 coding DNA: TGTGCCAGCAGTGAGACTAGCGGCGGGTTCTACGAGCAGTACTTC.

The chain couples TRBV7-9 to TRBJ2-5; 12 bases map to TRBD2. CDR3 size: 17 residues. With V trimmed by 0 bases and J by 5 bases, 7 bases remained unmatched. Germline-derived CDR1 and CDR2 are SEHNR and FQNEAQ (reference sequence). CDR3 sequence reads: CASSLARTSGTGETQYF. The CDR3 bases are TGTGCCAGCAGCTTAGCGAGGACTAGCGGGACTGGGGAGACCCAGTACTTC.

The chain's CDR3 is CASSSQYSNQPQHF. For the CDR3, the DNA is TGTGCCAGCAGCTCTCAGTATAGCAATCAGCCCCAGCATTTT. This chain links TRBV7-2 with TRBJ1-5; D unclear. Trimming pared 4 bases from V and 0 bases from J, leaving 7 bases between. Germline V gene sequence: CDR1 SGHTA, CDR2 FQGNSA. The CDR3 is made up of 14 amino acids.

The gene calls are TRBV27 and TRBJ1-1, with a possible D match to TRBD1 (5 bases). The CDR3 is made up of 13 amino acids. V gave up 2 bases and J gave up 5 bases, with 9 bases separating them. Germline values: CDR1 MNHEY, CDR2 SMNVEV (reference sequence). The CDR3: CASSLAGGTEAFF. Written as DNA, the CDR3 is TGTGCCAGCAGTTTAGCCGGGGGAACTGAAGCTTTCTTT.

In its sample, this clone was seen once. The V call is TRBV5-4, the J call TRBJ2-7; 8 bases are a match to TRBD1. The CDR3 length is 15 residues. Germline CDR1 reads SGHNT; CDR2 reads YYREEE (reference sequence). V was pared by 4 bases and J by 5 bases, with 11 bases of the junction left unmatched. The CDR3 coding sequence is TGTGCCAGCAGCCAGAAGACAGGGGTTATCCACGAGCAGTACTTC. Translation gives CASSQKTGVIHEQYF. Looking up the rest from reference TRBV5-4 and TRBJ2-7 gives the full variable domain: ETGVTQSPTHLIKTRGQQVTLRCSSQSGHNTVSWYQQALGQGPQFIFQYYREEENGRGNFPPRFSGLQFPNYSSELNVNALELDDSALYLCASSQKTGVIHEQYFGPGTRLTVT.